These 24 T cell receptor beta chains were all obtained from the same sample, sequenced in a study of spatial heterogeneity in lung cancer. TCRdb re-derived calls from the 5' RACE reads in MiXCR, one entry per CDR3 protein. The table shows under 35,000 distinct CDR3 sequences, with approximately 5.1% occurring only once. Time point meaning: blood at routine non-recurrence follow-up after resection. The sample was PBMCs, taken at follow-up. Source of these receptors: a female donor with early-stage non-small cell lung cancer.

In its sample, this clonotype was seen many times. V is TRBV18 and J is TRBJ1-3; the D gene is possibly TRBD1 (6 bases). CDR3 length: 15 residues. CDR1 is KGHSH and CDR2 is LQKENI in the germline V gene. V was cut by 3 bases and J by 4 bases, with 13 bases left in between. CDR3 in amino acids: CASSPQQGSGNTIYF. The CDR3, as DNA: TGTGCCAGCTCACCGCAACAGGGATCGGGAAACACCATATATTTT.

This clonotype has a handful of counts. The chain combines TRBV7-2 with TRBJ2-3; the match to TRBD2 covers 9 bases. This CDR3 is 17 amino acids long. CDR1 and CDR2 from the germline V gene are SGHTA and FQGNSA. V dropped 3 bases and J dropped 4; count of bases not matched to a gene: 11. CDR3 in amino acids: CASSFKTGTSFADTQYF. For the CDR3, the DNA is TGTGCCAGCAGCTTCAAAACCGGGACTAGCTTCGCAGATACGCAGTATTTT. The full variable domain, its missing parts supplied by reference TRBV7-2 and TRBJ2-3, is GAGVSQSPSNKVTEKGKDVELRCDPISGHTALYWYRQSLGQGLEFLIYFQGNSAPDKSGLPSDRFSAERTGGSVSTLTIQRTQQEDSAVYLCASSFKTGTSFADTQYFGPGTRLTVL.

By proportion, this clonotype is medium-sized. The chain has TRBV7-2 and TRBJ2-5, with D unresolved. CDR1 and CDR2 (germline): SGHTA, FQGNSA. Deletions cut 4 bases from V and 5 bases from J, with 14 bases between. The length of the CDR3 is 14 residues. CDR3 bases: TGTGCCAGCAGCTCGCGACATGCCGGGGAGACCCAGTACTTC. Translation gives CASSSRHAGETQYF.

Ten or more counts support this clonotype. V is TRBV12-3 or TRBV12-4 and J is TRBJ2-3; D is undetermined. The CDR3 consists of 15 residues. The V gene lost 5 bases and the J gene lost 0 bases, with 12 bases spanning the gap. The CDR3, as DNA: TGTGCCAGCAGTCCCTTCGATACTAGCACAGATACGCAGTATTTT. Translation: CASSPFDTSTDTQYF.

V gene TRBV28 combines with J gene TRBJ1-5, with unresolved D. From germline, CDR1 is MDHEN and CDR2 SYDVKM. Trimming took 2 bases from V and 11 from J, leaving 16 bases between them. CDR3 size: 14 residues. The CDR3 here is CASSLEGKGLTQHF. The DNA of the CDR3 is TGTGCCAGCAGTTTAGAGGGCAAGGGTTTGACCCAGCATTTT.

CDR3 loop: CASQSLLGTDTQYF. The DNA of the CDR3 is TGTGCCAGCCAGTCACTTCTAGGCACAGATACGCAGTATTTT. The chain joins TRBV6-2 or TRBV6-3 to TRBJ2-3; D remains unclear. The length of the CDR3 is 14 residues. V was cut by 8 bases and J by 1 base, with 13 bases left in between. Germline CDR1 reads MNHEY; CDR2 reads SVGEGT.

Ten or more counts support this clonotype. The J gene is TRBJ2-3, the V gene TRBV12-3 or TRBV12-4; TRBD1 agrees at 7 bases. There are 14 residues in the CDR3. After removal of 6 bases from V and 2 bases from J, the junction contained 5 bases not matched to a gene. The CDR3 sequence: CASSPGQFTDTQYF. DNA of the CDR3: TGTGCCAGCAGCCCGGGACAGTTCACAGATACGCAGTATTTT.

Ten or more counts support this clonotype. The chain is built from TRBV20-1 and TRBJ2-1; 8 bases map to TRBD2. This CDR3 spans 15 amino acids. Per the germline V gene, CDR1 is DFQATT and CDR2 is SNEGSKA (reference sequence). The V segment lost 5 bases and the J segment 8 bases; nucleotides outside the gene matches: 14. CDR3 amino acids: CSAFKSGSIRDEQFF. CDR3 in DNA: TGCAGTGCTTTCAAAAGCGGGAGTATTAGGGATGAGCAGTTCTTC.

The table lists this clonotype with many counts. V and J are TRBV6-2 or TRBV6-3 and TRBJ2-7; 13 bases line up with TRBD2. From germline, CDR1 is MNHEY and CDR2 SVGEGT. This CDR3 has 13 residues. Trimming took 6 bases from V and 8 from J; bases not matched to a gene: 4. In DNA form, the CDR3 reads TGTGCCAGCAGGGCCGGGACTAGCGGGAAGCAGTACTTC. Translation: CASRAGTSGKQYF.

This clonotype was recorded at least ten times. This chain links TRBV29-1 with TRBJ1-5, with no clear D. The germline gives CDR1 SQVTM, CDR2 ANQGSEA. The CDR3 is 13 amino acids. The V end lost 4 bases, the J end lost 1 base, and 8 bases lay between the germline ends. The DNA of the CDR3 is TGCAGCGTTGGGCAGGACAGCAATCAGCCCCAGCATTTT. Its translation is CSVGQDSNQPQHF.

This clonotype was found many times. The V and J genes are TRBV7-9 and TRBJ2-2; D gene uncertain. CDR3 length: 14 amino acids. The V gene's germline CDR1 is SEHNR and CDR2 FQNEAQ (reference sequence). The V end lost 5 bases, the J end lost 4 bases, and 11 bases lay between the germline ends. The CDR3 loop reads CASSHPMGTGELFF. CDR3 DNA: TGTGCCAGCAGCCACCCGATGGGCACCGGGGAGCTGTTTTTT.

This clonotype has a count of ten or more. This sequence joins TRBV20-1 and TRBJ1-2, with 9 bases identical to TRBD1. The germline CDR1 and CDR2 sequences are DFQATT and SNEGSKA (reference sequence). The junction had 6 bases not matched to a gene; V was cut back by 0 bases and J by 4 bases. The length of the CDR3 is 15 residues. CDR3 DNA: TGCAGTGCTAGAGATAAGGGGACAGGGACCTATGGCTACACCTTC. Protein product: CSARDKGTGTYGYTF.

The chain combines TRBV5-1 with TRBJ2-7; 10 positions agree with TRBD2. Germline CDR1 and CDR2: SGHRS and YFSETQ. The CDR3 loop spans 15 amino acids. Losses at the gene ends were 0 bases for V and 3 bases for J; bases not matched to a gene: 3. Written as DNA, the CDR3 is TGCGCCAGCAGCTTGGGGACTAGCGGATTCTACGAGCAGTACTTC. Its translation: CASSLGTSGFYEQYF.

This clonotype was detected ten times or more. The chain carries TRBV28 and TRBJ2-3, with D maybe TRBD2 (6 bases). Germline loops: CDR1 MDHEN, CDR2 SYDVKM. This CDR3 has 13 amino acids. Trimming took off 10 bases at V and 4 bases at J, with 15 bases between the two ends. The CDR3 protein is CAIHGTRSDTQYF. CDR3 in DNA: TGTGCCATCCACGGGACTCGCTCAGATACGCAGTATTTT.

This clonotype was seen more than once but under ten times. This rearrangement joins TRBV25-1 to TRBJ2-5; 9 bases fit TRBD2. This CDR3 contains 16 residues. Germline V gives CDR1 MGHDK, CDR2 SYGVNS. V shed 4 bases and J 3 bases; nucleotides not matched to a gene: 9. Here the CDR3 DNA reads TGTGCCAGCAGTGTGGGGACTAGCCATAGGGAAGAGACCCAGTACTTC. As protein: CASSVGTSHREETQYF.

The J gene is TRBJ1-2, the V gene TRBV5-1; D unclear. The CDR3 is 15 residues long. The V end lost 4 bases, the J end lost 0 bases, and 13 bases lay between the germline ends. CDR1 and CDR2 (germline): SGHRS, YFSETQ. CDR3 in amino acids: CASSKDGQANYGYTF. The CDR3 DNA is TGCGCCAGCAGCAAGGACGGTCAAGCTAACTATGGCTACACCTTC.

This clonotype was seen more than once but under ten times. A read error may account for a junction end that differs from germline. This chain links TRBV5-1 with TRBJ2-7; D gene unclear. This CDR3 has 14 residues. The germline V gene has CDR1 SGHRS and CDR2 YFSETQ. CDR3 protein: CVSSSDFFSYEQYF. In DNA, the CDR3 is TGCGTCAGCAGCAGCGACTTTTTCTCCTACGAGCAGTACTTC.

In its sample, this clonotype was seen a few times. V usage is TRBV20-1 and J usage is TRBJ2-3; D ambiguous. The V end lost 6 bases, the J end lost 4 bases, and 17 bases lay between the germline ends. CDR1 DFQATT and CDR2 SNEGSKA come from the germline V gene (reference sequence). The CDR3 is 14 amino acids. As DNA, the CDR3 is TGCAGTGCCAGTAAGGTTGAGTGGGCAGATACGCAGTATTTT. Translating it yields CSASKVEWADTQYF.

This clonotype was detected only a few times. This chain joins TRBV4-3 and TRBJ2-7; D gene ambiguous. The germline gives CDR1 LGHNA, CDR2 YSLEER. This CDR3 has 13 amino acids. Trimming cost V 4 bases and J 6 bases, with 13 bases left between them. CDR3 sequence reads: CASSPCVACEQYF. CDR3 DNA: TGCGCCAGCAGCCCTTGCGTGGCCTGCGAGCAGTACTTC.

This clonotype was observed many times. This chain connects TRBV28 to TRBJ1-3, with D maybe TRBD1 (6 bases). The CDR3 is 14 residues long. Trimming cost V 6 bases and J 0 bases, with 9 bases left between them. Germline-derived CDR1 and CDR2 are MDHEN and SYDVKM. CDR3 sequence reads: CASRRGNSGNTIYF. The DNA for the CDR3 is TGTGCCAGCAGGAGGGGGAACTCTGGAAACACCATATATTTT.

The chain joins TRBV20-1 to TRBJ2-1; 8 bases are shared with TRBD2. V shed 3 bases and J 0 bases; nucleotides not matched to a gene: 1. Germline CDR1 DFQATT, CDR2 SNEGSKA (reference sequence). This CDR3 is 14 amino acids long. For the CDR3, the DNA is TGCAGTGCTAGGAGCGGGGGCTCCTACAATGAGCAGTTCTTC. This encodes CSARSGGSYNEQFF.

This clonotype has only a few counts. The chain carries TRBV20-1 and TRBJ2-1; 8 nucleotides agree with TRBD2. The CDR3 is 17 amino acids. With V trimmed by 0 bases and J by 1 base, 8 bases remained unmatched. Germline-derived CDR1 and CDR2 are DFQATT and SNEGSKA (reference sequence). This chain's CDR3 is CSARDSAGVSSYNEQFF. Written as DNA, the CDR3 is TGCAGTGCTAGAGATTCAGCGGGAGTGTCTTCCTACAATGAGCAGTTCTTC.

Comments on this clonotype: The missing conserved phenylalanine or tryptophan at the end of this CDR3 makes a read error likely. No DNA is shown, since the ends of the CDR3 on it are uncertain; the CDR3 is the one TCRdb lists. The chain carries TRBV9 and TRBJ1-2; the table gives TRBD1 as D, unverified against the DNA. Both ends counted, the CDR3 spans 13 residues. The V gene's germline CDR1 is SGDLS and CDR2 YYNGEE. The CDR3 reads CASSATLQGRKVI.

Many counts were recorded for this clonotype. The chain joins TRBV27 to TRBJ1-5, with D perhaps matching TRBD1 (6 bases). Germline V gene sequence: CDR1 MNHEY, CDR2 SMNVEV (reference sequence). V dropped 3 bases and J dropped 4 bases, with 13 bases sitting between them. CDR3 length: 15 amino acids. This CDR3 is CASSFTGIYNQPQHF. The CDR3 DNA reads as TGTGCCAGCAGTTTTACAGGGATCTATAATCAGCCCCAGCATTTT.